These 2 T cell receptor beta chains came from one sample sequenced in a study of CXCR3-negative and CXCR3-positive naive CD8 T cells. General study findings and limits: Higher TRB CDR3 hydrophobicity marked CXCR3-positive naive cells relative to CXCR3-negative naive cells.

The libraries of TRB cDNA were prepared using 5' RACE with UMI labels. No DNA is given; TCRdb re-called the 5' RACE reads and lists each CDR3 protein once. This listing includes about 110,000 distinct CDR3 sequences. No antigen has been assigned to these receptors. The material sequenced was naive CXCR3+ CD8+ T cells from blood. Subset meaning: CD45RO-CCR7+CD27+CD95- naive CD8+ T cells expressing CXCR3 (TNR3+). Receptors were obtained from a human donor in good health. Some clones in this sample may be carry-over from other donors' samples.

CDR3: CAWNRGSEQYF. The V gene is TRBV30, the J gene TRBJ2-7; the TRBD1 assignment by TCRdb is unverifiable without DNA. The V gene's germline CDR1 is GTSNPN and CDR2 SVGIG (reference sequence). The length of the CDR3 is 11 residues. Full variable domain (remainder filled in from reference TRBV30 and TRBJ2-7): SQTIHQWPATLVQPVGSPLSLECTVEGTSNPNLYWYRQAAGRGLQLLFYSVGIGQISSEVPQNLSASRPQDRQFILSSKKLLLSDSGFYLCAWNRGSEQYFGPGTRLTVT.

This chain connects TRBV28 to TRBJ1-1. Germline CDR1 reads MDHEN; CDR2 reads SYDVKM. This CDR3 is built from 14 residues. This CDR3 reads CASSLTTTNTEAFF.